This entry concerns a single T cell receptor beta chain. The clone's antigen remains unknown. Base-call qualities are not available, and no considerably larger clone is one nucleotide away. Libraries were built with multiplex PCR. Sequenced using an Illumina HiSeq 4000. iRepertoire HTBI primers and Arm-PCR amplification of CDR3 regions were used to construct TCR beta libraries. Gel purification was performed on PCR products prior to sequencing. Under the source paper's analysis protocol: Gene usage analysis of CDR3 amino acid clonotypes relied on the approximately 60 TRBV and about 13 TRBJ segments identified across samples. Filtered high-quality paired reads were merged into contigs using COPE and FqMerger. BLAST was used to align contigs to IMGT TRBV, TRBD and TRBJ reference genes, and CDR3 was defined according to IMGT. Clonotypes above 0.1% frequency were classified as highly expanded clones. Repertoire diversity was measured by Shannon entropy, and V-J evenness by the Gini coefficient. Clonotypes shared by more than one individual were considered public. The public reads were reprocessed in TCRdb via fastp at Q25 and MiXCR, keeping in-frame beta chains. All rows with the same CDR3 protein become a single entry with the most common DNA and genes. What appears here as the V and J calls and clone size reflects TCRdb's work, not the paper's. The sample table lists more than 300,000 distinct CDR3 sequences, 15% to 18% of them with a count of one. In total, the top ten clones hold 20% to 25% of the sample.

Taken with the paper, the label for time point translates to: newly diagnosed GD, antithyroid drugs for less than 3 months. For both TCR sequencing and RNA sequencing, RNA was extracted from PBMCs in TRIzol. The diagnosis of Graves' disease was made according to American Thyroid Association guidelines. Patients were recruited from an endocrinology department in Xi'an, China. Each patient gave roughly 10 milliliters of peripheral blood, collected in an EDTA anticoagulant tube. PBMCs were isolated by Ficoll Paque Plus density gradient separation without further T cell sorting. An Agilent 2100 Bioanalyzer and agarose gel were used to check RNA quality, and a NanoDrop 2000 was used to measure RNA concentration. The data were taken from a study of regulatory T cells in long-lasting Graves disease (TCRdb year 2021). Looking at the study overall: Patients with newly diagnosed Graves' disease had been on antithyroid drugs for under 3 months. The study was registered as a clinical trial and conducted in China. Patients with persistent Graves' disease were compared with patients with newly diagnosed Graves' disease using TCR sequencing and RNA sequencing of peripheral blood. TCR sequencing covered some 13 persistent and around 20 newly diagnosed Graves' disease patients, about 35 samples in total. Study-wide conclusions, independent of this receptor: Compared with newly diagnosed patients, patients with persistent Graves' disease had lower TCR Shannon entropy and fewer highly expanded clones, which suggests clonal expansion. Only the TCR beta chain was sequenced and analyzed. The authors noted that the small sample size was a limitation that may lower accuracy. More public clonotypes were shared among persistent patients (under 3,000) than among newly diagnosed patients (roughly 1,000). Peripheral blood alone was examined, since thyroid tissue, which constituted the primary lesion, could not be accessed.

This specimen consisted of peripheral blood mononuclear cells (PBMCs), obtained at new diagnosis, from a patient treated with antithyroid drugs. This receptor was identified in a female donor with Graves disease.

CDR3 protein: CASSAQGSGELFF. The nucleotide sequence reads TGTGCCAGCAGTGCACAGGGATCCGGGGAGCTGTTTTTT. In this chain, TRBV12-3 or TRBV12-4 is recombined with TRBJ2-2; TRBD1 is a weak D gene call, 6 bases matching. V sheds 5 bases and J sheds 6 bases, leaving 10 bases between their ends. The CDR3 goes from the cysteine to the phenylalanine over 13 residues. The DNA shown is the 39-base CDR3, in frame from base 1.